This is a list of T cell receptor beta chains from one sample in a study of cytomegalovirus exposure and HLA in healthy donors. Clones were sequenced by immunoSEQ multiplex PCR, and TCRdb holds only the in-frame ones, with some missing. The sample consists of about 57,000 clones, 83% of them appearing once. Sample: PBMCs. The receptors here all came from a man aged 25-45 years in good health and CMV-seronegative. Both conserved end residues are part of each CDR3. A D gene is named only where the DNA matches it firmly. The size field is filled for only some rows; it gives once, few, many or a size class.

J gene	V gene	D gene	clone size	CDR3 protein	CDR3 DNA
TRBJ1-1	TRBV11-2	.	.	CASSLGQGSAEAFF	TGTGCCAGCAGCTTAGGCCAGGGCTCTGCTGAAGCTTTCTTT
TRBJ1-2	TRBV4-2	.	.	CASSQDRGGWGYTF	TGTGCCAGCAGCCAAGATAGGGGGGGATGGGGCTACACCTTC
TRBJ2-1	TRBV7-9	.	.	CASSPKGDEQFF	TGTGCCAGCAGCCCGAAGGGAGATGAGCAGTTCTTC
TRBJ2-7	TRBV5-6	TRBD2	.	CASSSTGLAEALPPYEQYF	TGTGCCAGCAGCTCCACGGGACTAGCGGAGGCCCTACCCCCCTACGAGCAGTACTTC
TRBJ1-5	TRBV19	TRBD1	.	CASSFQGAGQPQHF	TGTGCCAGTAGTTTCCAGGGGGCAGGTCAGCCCCAGCATTTT
TRBJ1-1	TRBV6-6	.	few	CASRRGDTEAFF	TGTGCCAGCAGGCGGGGGGACACTGAAGCTTTCTTT
TRBJ2-7	TRBV5-1	.	.	CASSLVSAAYEQYF	TGCGCCAGCAGCTTGGTTTCGGCGGCCTACGAGCAGTACTTC
TRBJ2-7	TRBV7-9	.	.	CSSSEEAGSSYEQYF	TGTTCCAGCAGCGAAGAGGCGGGAAGCTCCTACGAGCAGTACTTC
TRBJ1-5	TRBV2	TRBD1	.	CASRDRGIDQPQHF	TGTGCCAGCAGGGACAGGGGAATTGACCAGCCCCAGCATTTT
TRBJ1-4	TRBV5-6	TRBD1	.	CASSLAGGNFNEKLFF	TGTGCCAGCAGCTTGGCAGGGGGCAATTTTAATGAAAAACTGTTTTTT
TRBJ2-1	TRBV4-3	TRBD1	.	CASSQLQGNEQFF	TGCGCCAGCAGCCAATTACAGGGGAATGAGCAGTTCTTC
TRBJ2-7	TRBV6-5	.	few	CASSYASGLKYEQYF	TGTGCCAGCAGTTACGCCTCGGGACTGAAATACGAGCAGTACTTC
TRBJ1-1	TRBV4-1	TRBD1	.	CASRPTGKNTEAFF	TGCGCCAGCAGACCGACAGGGAAGAACACTGAAGCTTTCTTT
TRBJ2-2	TRBV5-1	TRBD2	few	CASSLSGSGTGELFF	TGCGCCAGCAGCTTAAGCGGGAGTGGCACCGGGGAGCTGTTTTTT
TRBJ2-4	TRBV30	.	few	CAWSETGSRNIQYF	TGTGCCTGGAGTGAGACTGGATCCAGAAACATTCAGTACTTC
TRBJ2-5	TRBV6-5	TRBD1	once	CASSYRRDSLWETQYF	TGTGCCAGCAGTTACCGCCGGGACAGCCTATGGGAGACCCAGTACTTC
TRBJ1-1	TRBV18	TRBD1	.	CASSPRMLRTGQGSTEAFF	TGTGCCAGCTCACCCAGGATGTTACGGACCGGACAGGGTAGCACTGAAGCTTTCTTT
TRBJ1-1	TRBV9	TRBD1	few	CASSAGTGGPNTEAFF	TGTGCCAGCAGCGCCGGGACAGGGGGACCCAACACTGAAGCTTTCTTT
TRBJ1-5	TRBV19	TRBD1	.	CASSQTGVRLRQPQHF	TGTGCCAGTAGTCAAACAGGGGTCCGCTTGCGGCAGCCCCAGCATTTT
TRBJ1-1	TRBV6-1	TRBD1	.	CATGQEVRWTEAFF	TGTGCCACCGGACAGGAGGTAAGGTGGACTGAAGCTTTCTTT
TRBJ1-2	TRBV28	TRBD1	once	CASSTGGYGYTF	TGTGCCAGCAGCACAGGGGGTTATGGCTACACCTTC
TRBJ2-1	TRBV11-3	.	.	CASSLEQASYNEQFF	TGTGCCAGCAGCTTAGAACAGGCCTCCTACAATGAGCAGTTCTTC
TRBJ2-3	TRBV7-3	TRBD2	.	CASSLKPLYSGGITDTQYF	TGTGCCAGCAGCTTAAAACCCCTCTATAGCGGGGGGATCACAGATACGCAGTATTTT
TRBJ2-7	TRBV7-9	TRBD1	.	CASSSDRDREQYF	TGTGCCAGCAGCTCGGACAGGGATAGGGAGCAGTACTTC
TRBJ1-6	TRBV5-1	.	.	CASSLAGLSPLHF	TGCGCCAGCAGCTTGGCAGGGCTGTCACCCCTCCACTTT
TRBJ2-7	TRBV12-5	TRBD1	once	CASGLVPGTGEHEQYF	TGTGCTAGTGGTTTGGTACCAGGGACAGGGGAGCACGAGCAGTACTTC
TRBJ2-7	TRBV6-5	.	few	CASRNRVHEQYF	TGTGCCAGCAGGAACAGGGTCCACGAGCAGTACTTC
TRBJ1-2	TRBV18	.	.	CASSQAGNYGYTF	TGTGCCAGCTCACAGGCGGGGAACTATGGCTACACCTTC
TRBJ1-1	TRBV12-5	TRBD1	.	CASDRGTEAFF	TGTGCTAGTGACAGGGGGACTGAAGCTTTCTTT
TRBJ2-5	TRBV2	TRBD1	.	CASSSGTGGFGETQYF	TGTGCCAGCAGTTCCGGGACAGGGGGTTTTGGAGAGACCCAGTACTTC
TRBJ1-3	TRBV14	TRBD1	.	CASSQDREDRGGNTIYF	TGTGCCAGCAGCCAAGATCGGGAGGACAGGGGTGGAAACACCATATATTTT
TRBJ2-7	TRBV7-2	TRBD2	.	CASSLAPRTSGTEQYF	TGTGCCAGCAGCTTAGCTCCCAGGACTAGCGGGACCGAGCAGTACTTC
TRBJ1-5	TRBV4-2	.	.	CASSQDIGKGNQPQHF	TGTGCCAGCAGCCAAGATATCGGGAAGGGCAATCAGCCCCAGCATTTT
TRBJ2-5	TRBV7-8	.	.	CASFPLGSLKTQYF	TGTGCCAGCTTCCCCCTGGGGAGTCTGAAGACCCAGTACTTC
TRBJ1-1	TRBV27	.	.	CASSFLPSGTEAFF	TGTGCCAGCAGTTTCCTACCTTCAGGCACTGAAGCTTTCTTT
TRBJ1-6	TRBV18	.	.	CASSLTGQVSPLHF	TGTGCCAGCTCCCTCACAGGGCAGGTTTCACCCCTCCACTTT
TRBJ2-4	TRBV6-5	.	.	CASSSGRRLRKNIQYF	TGTGCCAGCAGTTCGGGGAGAAGGTTGCGCAAAAACATTCAGTACTTC
TRBJ2-1	TRBV7-2	TRBD2	.	CASSYQVAGDQFF	TGTGCCAGCAGCTACCAGGTAGCGGGAGATCAGTTCTTC
TRBJ2-5	TRBV7-9	.	.	CSSSFEVRETQYF	TGTTCCAGCAGCTTCGAGGTGCGGGAGACCCAGTACTTC
TRBJ1-6	TRBV27	.	.	CASSLSRHGNSPLHF	TGTGCCAGCAGTTTAAGCAGGCACGGTAATTCACCCCTCCACTTT
TRBJ1-6	TRBV7-2	TRBD1	once	CASSFGPPGGSSPLHF	TGTGCCAGCAGCTTCGGGCCCCCAGGGGGTAGTTCACCCCTCCACTTT
TRBJ2-2	TRBV13	.	once	CASSQGPELFF	TGTGCCAGCAGCCAGGGGCCGGAGCTGTTTTTT